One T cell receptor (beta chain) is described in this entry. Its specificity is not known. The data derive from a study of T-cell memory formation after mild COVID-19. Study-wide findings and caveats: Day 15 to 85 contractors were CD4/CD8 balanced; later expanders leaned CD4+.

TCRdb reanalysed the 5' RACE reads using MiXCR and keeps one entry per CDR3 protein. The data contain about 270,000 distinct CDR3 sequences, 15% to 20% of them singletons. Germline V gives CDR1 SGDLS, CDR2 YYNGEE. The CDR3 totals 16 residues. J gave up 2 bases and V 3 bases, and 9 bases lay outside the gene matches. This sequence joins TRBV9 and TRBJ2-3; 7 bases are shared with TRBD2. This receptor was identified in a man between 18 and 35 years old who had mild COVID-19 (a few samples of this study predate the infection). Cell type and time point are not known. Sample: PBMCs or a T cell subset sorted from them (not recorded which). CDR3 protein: CASSALAATLTDTQYF. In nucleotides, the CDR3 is TGTGCCAGCAGCGCCCTAGCGGCGACCCTCACAGATACGCAGTATTTT.